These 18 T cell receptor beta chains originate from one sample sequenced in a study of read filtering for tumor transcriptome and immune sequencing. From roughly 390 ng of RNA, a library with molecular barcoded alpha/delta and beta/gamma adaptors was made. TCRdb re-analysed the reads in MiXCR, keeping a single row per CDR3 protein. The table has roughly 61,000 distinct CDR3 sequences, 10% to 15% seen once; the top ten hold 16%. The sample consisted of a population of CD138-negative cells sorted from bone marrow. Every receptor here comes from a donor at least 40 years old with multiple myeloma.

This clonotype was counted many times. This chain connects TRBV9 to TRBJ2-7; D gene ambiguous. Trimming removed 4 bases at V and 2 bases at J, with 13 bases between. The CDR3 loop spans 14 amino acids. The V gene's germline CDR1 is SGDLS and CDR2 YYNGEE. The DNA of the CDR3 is TGTGCCAGCAGCCCTCGGATGGAGCCCTACGAGCAGTACTTC. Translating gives CASSPRMEPYEQYF.

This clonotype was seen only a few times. The DNA for the CDR3 is TGTGCCAGCAGTTTTTTTAGTCCTACTAACTATGGCTACACCTTC. Translating it yields CASSFFSPTNYGYTF. The chain links TRBV12-3 or TRBV12-4 to TRBJ1-2, with D unresolved. The CDR3 has 15 amino acids. The V gene lost 3 bases and the J gene lost 0 bases, with 11 bases spanning the gap.

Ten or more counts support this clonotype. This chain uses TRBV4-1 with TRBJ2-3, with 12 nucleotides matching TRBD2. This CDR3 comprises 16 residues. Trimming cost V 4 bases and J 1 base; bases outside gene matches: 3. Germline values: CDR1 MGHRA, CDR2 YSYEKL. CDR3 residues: CASSRRLAGGTDTQYF. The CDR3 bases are TGCGCCAGCAGCCGCCGACTAGCGGGGGGCACAGATACGCAGTATTTT.

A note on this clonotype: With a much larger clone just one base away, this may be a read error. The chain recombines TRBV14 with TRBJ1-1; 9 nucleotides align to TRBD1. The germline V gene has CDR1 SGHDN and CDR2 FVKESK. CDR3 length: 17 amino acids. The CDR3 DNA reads TGTGCCAGCAGCCGAATTTTACAGGGGGCATTGAACGCTGAAGCTTTCTTT. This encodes CASSRILQGALNAEAFF. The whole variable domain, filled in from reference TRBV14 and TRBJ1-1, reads EAGVTQFPSHSVIEKGQTVTLRCDPISGHDNLYWYRRVMGKEIKFLLHFVKESKQDESGMPNNRFLAERTGGTYSTLKVQPAELEDSGVYFCASSRILQGALNAEAFFGQGTRLTVV.

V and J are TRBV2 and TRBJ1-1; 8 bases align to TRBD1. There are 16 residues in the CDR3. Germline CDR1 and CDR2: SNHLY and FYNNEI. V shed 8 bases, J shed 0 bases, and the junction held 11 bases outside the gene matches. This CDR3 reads CASRHGRGRVNTEAFF. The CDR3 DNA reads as TGTGCCAGCCGCCACGGCAGGGGGCGCGTGAACACTGAAGCTTTCTTT.

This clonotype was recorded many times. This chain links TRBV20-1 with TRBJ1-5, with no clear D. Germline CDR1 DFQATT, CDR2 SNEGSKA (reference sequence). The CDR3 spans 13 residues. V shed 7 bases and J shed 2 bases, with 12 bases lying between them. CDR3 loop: CSVLPSGNQPQHF. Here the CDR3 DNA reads TGCAGTGTTCTCCCTTCGGGCAATCAGCCCCAGCATTTT.

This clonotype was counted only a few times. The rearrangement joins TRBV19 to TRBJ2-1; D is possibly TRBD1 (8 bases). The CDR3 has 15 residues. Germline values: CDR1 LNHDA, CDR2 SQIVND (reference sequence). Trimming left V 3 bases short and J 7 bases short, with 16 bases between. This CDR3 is CASSMDREAGNEQFF. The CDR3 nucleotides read TGTGCCAGTAGTATGGACAGGGAAGCGGGAAATGAGCAGTTCTTC.

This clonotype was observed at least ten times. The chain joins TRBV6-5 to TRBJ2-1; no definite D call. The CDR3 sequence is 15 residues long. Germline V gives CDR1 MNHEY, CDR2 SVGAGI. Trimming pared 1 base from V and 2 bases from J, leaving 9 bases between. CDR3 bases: TGTGCCAGCAGTTACTATTCGGCCCCCTACAATGAGCAGTTCTTC. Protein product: CASSYYSAPYNEQFF.

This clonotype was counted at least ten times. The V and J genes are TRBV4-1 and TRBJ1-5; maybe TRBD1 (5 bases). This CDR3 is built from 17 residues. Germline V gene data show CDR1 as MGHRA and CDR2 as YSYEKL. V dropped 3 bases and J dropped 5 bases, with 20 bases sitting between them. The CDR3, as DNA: TGCGCCAGCAGCCATAATCCCACCGGGACTGAGGATCAGCCCCAGCATTTT. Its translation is CASSHNPTGTEDQPQHF.

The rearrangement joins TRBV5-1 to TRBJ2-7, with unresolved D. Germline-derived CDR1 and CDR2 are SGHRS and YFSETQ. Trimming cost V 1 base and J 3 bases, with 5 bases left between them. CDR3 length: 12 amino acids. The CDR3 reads CASSLSLYEQYF. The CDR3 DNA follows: TGCGCCAGCAGCTTGAGCCTCTACGAGCAGTACTTC.

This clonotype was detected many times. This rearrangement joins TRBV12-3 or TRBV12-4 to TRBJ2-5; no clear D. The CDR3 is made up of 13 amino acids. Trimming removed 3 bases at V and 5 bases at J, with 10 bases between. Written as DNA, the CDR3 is TGTGCCAGCAGTTTCGGCGGTGTGGAGACCCAGTACTTC. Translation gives CASSFGGVETQYF.

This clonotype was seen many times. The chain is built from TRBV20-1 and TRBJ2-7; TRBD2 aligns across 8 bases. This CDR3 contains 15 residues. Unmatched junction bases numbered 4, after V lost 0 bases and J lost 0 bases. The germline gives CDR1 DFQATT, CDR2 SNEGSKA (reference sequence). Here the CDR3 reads CSARDPLAGSYEQYF. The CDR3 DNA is TGCAGTGCTAGAGATCCCCTAGCGGGCTCCTACGAGCAGTACTTC.

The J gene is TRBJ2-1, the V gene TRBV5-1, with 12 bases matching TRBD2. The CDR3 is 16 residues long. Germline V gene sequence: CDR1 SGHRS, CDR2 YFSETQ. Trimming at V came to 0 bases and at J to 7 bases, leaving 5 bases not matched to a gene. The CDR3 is CASSLAKLAGGNEQFF. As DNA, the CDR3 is TGCGCCAGCAGCTTGGCCAAACTAGCGGGGGGTAATGAGCAGTTCTTC.

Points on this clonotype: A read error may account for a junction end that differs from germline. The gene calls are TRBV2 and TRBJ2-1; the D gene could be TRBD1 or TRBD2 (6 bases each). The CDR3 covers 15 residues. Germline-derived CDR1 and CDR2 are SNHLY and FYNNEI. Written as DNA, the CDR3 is TGTGCCAGCAGTCCCGGTACGGGGGCTTCCAATAAGCAGTTCTTC. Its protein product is CASSPGTGASNKQFF.

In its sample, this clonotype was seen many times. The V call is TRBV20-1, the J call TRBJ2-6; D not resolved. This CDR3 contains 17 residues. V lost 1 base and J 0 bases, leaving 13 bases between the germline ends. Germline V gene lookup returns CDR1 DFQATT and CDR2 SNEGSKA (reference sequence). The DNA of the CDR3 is TGCAGTGCTAGAGTGGGATGGCGGAGCTCTGGGGCCAACGTCCTGACTTTC. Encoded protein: CSARVGWRSSGANVLTF.

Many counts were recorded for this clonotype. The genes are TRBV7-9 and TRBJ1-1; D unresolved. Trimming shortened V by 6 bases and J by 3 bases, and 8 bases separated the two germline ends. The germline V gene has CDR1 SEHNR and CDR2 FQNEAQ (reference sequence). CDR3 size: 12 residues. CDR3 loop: CASRAGDTEAFF. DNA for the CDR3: TGTGCCAGCAGGGCGGGAGACACTGAAGCTTTCTTT.

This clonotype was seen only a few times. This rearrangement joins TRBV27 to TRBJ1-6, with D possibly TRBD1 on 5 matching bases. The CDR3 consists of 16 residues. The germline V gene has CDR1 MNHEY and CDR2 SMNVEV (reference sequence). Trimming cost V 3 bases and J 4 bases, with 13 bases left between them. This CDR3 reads CASSFQGNPYNSPLHF. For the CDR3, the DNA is TGTGCCAGCAGTTTTCAGGGAAATCCTTATAATTCACCCCTCCACTTT.

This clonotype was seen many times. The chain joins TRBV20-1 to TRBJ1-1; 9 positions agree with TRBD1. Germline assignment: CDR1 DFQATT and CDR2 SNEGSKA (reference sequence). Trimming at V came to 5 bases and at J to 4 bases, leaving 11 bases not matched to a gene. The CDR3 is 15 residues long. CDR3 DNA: TGCAGTGCTGTCCGAGACAGGGGGTTCGGCACTGAAGCTTTCTTT. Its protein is CSAVRDRGFGTEAFF.